This TCR beta chain derives from a study of T cells in Graves' hyperthyroidism and ophthalmopathy. With duration under 3 months, ophthalmopathy was active: Clinical Activity Score at least 3, NOSPECS at least 4. Patients having uncontrolled infection, another autoimmune disease, pregnancy or lactation were not included. Diagnostic decisions used clinical symptoms, serum thyroxine and TRAb, thyroid ultrasound and orbital computed tomography. Cells are PBMCs isolated from roughly 9.3 ml of fresh blood. Unmatched junction bases numbered 16, after V lost 8 bases and J lost 6 bases. This CDR3 has 17 residues. Researchers amplified the TCR beta CDR3 regions from RNA transcripts. Primed by the HTBI set, a first-round RT-PCR was run on the TCR CDR3. In TCRdb, the multiplex PCR reads were re-called with MiXCR into one record per CDR3 protein. The sample lists hundreds of thousands of distinct CDR3 sequences; about 15% were seen once.

This clonotype originated in a man aged 18 to 30 with Graves' ophthalmopathy. The J gene is TRBJ2-7, the V gene TRBV12-3 or TRBV12-4; TRBD2 matches 13 bases. Material: blood. CDR3 region: CASSPGLAGPVGLEQYF. CDR3 bases: TGTGCCAGCTCACCGGGACTAGCGGGGCCTGTTGGTCTCGAGCAGTACTTC.